Presented here are 4 T cell receptor beta chains from one specimen sequenced in a study of blood T cell repertoires in COVID-19 (dated by TCRdb to the early 2020s). The library relied on the immunoSEQ multiplex PCR assay. Here the immuneACCESS table is served through TCRdb, limited to in-frame sequences with V and J called. Missing clones are a known gap in these copies; in checked studies unresolved V genes cover under half, and the rest lacks a known reason. The sample table records over 200,000 clones; roughly nine tenths of these occur just once. In total, the top ten clones hold 0.95% to 1.5% of the sample. The sample comprised PBMCs or T cells enriched from blood (not recorded which). These receptors were obtained from a human donor in a cohort exposed to, infected with or recovered from COVID-19 (not recorded which). The donor label of this sample is uncertain.

V gene TRBV10-1 combines with J gene TRBJ2-2; D is uncertain. Germline loops: CDR1 WNHNN, CDR2 SYGVQD (reference sequence). CDR3 size: 16 residues. V was clipped by 3 bases and J by 1 base, with 12 bases between them. The CDR3 nucleotides are TGCGCCAGCAGTGAATCGACACCGATGAACACCGGGGAGCTGTTTTTT. It translates to CASSESTPMNTGELFF.

CDR3 nucleotide sequence: TGTGCCAGCAGCCCCCGGGACAGGGGTGAGACCCAGTACTTC. Translation gives CASSPRDRGETQYF. V and J are TRBV5-4 and TRBJ2-5; 10 bases line up with TRBD1. This CDR3 has 14 amino acids. Germline CDR1 SGHNT, CDR2 YYREEE (reference sequence). V shed 4 bases and J 5 bases; nucleotides not matched to a gene: 5.

This clone came up once. V and J are TRBV2 and TRBJ1-5; D might be TRBD1 (5 bases). V lost 6 bases and J lost 7, with 13 bases in between. The CDR3 consists of 13 residues. Looked up from germline, CDR1 is SNHLY and CDR2 is FYNNEI. The CDR3 here is CASRVRVNQPQHF. CDR3 bases: TGTGCCAGCAGAGTCAGGGTGAACCAGCCCCAGCATTTT.

The chain combines TRBV24-1 with TRBJ2-5; the match to TRBD1 covers 7 bases. The CDR3 has 18 residues. Germline CDR1 KGHDR, CDR2 SFDVKD. J gave up 5 bases and V 6 bases, and 20 bases lay outside the gene matches. The CDR3 DNA reads as TGTGCCACCAGTTTCCCCTCACTTTTCCAGGGGGTTGGGGAGACCCAGTACTTC. This encodes CATSFPSLFQGVGETQYF.